Presented here are 14 T cell receptor beta chains from one specimen sequenced in a study of breast tumors, draining lymph nodes, adjacent tissues. Axillary draining lymph nodes of breast cancer patients supplied the node samples. TCRdb used MiXCR to reprocess the multiplex PCR reads, holding one entry per CDR3 protein. Of tens of thousands of distinct CDR3 sequences in the sample, more than 25% were seen once. The material sequenced was axillary lymph node tissue. The receptors stem from a female donor with breast cancer. Some clones in this sample may be carry-over from other donors' samples.

This clonotype has ten or more counts. The V and J genes are TRBV6-6 and TRBJ2-5; D tentatively reads TRBD1 or TRBD2 (6 bases each). V lost 10 bases and J 5 bases, leaving 20 bases between the germline ends. The germline V gene encodes CDR1 MNHNY and CDR2 SVGAGI (reference sequence). CDR3 length equals 14 residues. CDR3 amino acids: CATQTPGARETQYF. The CDR3 DNA is TGTGCCACCCAAACCCCGGGGGCGCGGGAGACCCAGTACTTC.

This clonotype was detected many times. This chain connects TRBV6-1 to TRBJ2-1; D gene uncertain. Trimming stripped 8 bases from V and 8 bases from J, with 10 bases between. The CDR3 is 11 residues long. Germline loops: CDR1 MNHNS, CDR2 SASEGT. CDR3 DNA sequence: TGTGCCAGCCTCATCGACCATGAGCAGTTCTTC. Translating it yields CASLIDHEQFF.

This clonotype was detected ten times or more. The chain carries TRBV5-1 and TRBJ2-1, with a possible D match to TRBD2 (5 bases). CDR1 and CDR2 (germline): SGHRS, YFSETQ. This CDR3 region has 14 residues. The V gene lost 4 bases and the J gene lost 3 bases, with 11 bases spanning the gap. CDR3 amino acids: CASSNSGGYNEQFF. The CDR3 DNA is TGCGCCAGCAGCAACAGTGGAGGCTACAATGAGCAGTTCTTC. The full variable domain, its missing parts supplied by reference TRBV5-1 and TRBJ2-1, is KAGVTQTPRYLIKTRGQQVTLSCSPISGHRSVSWYQQTPGQGLQFLFEYFSETQRNKGNFPGRFSGRQFSNSRSEMNVSTLELGDSALYLCASSNSGGYNEQFFGPGTRLTVL.

This clonotype appeared many times. J is TRBJ2-5 and V is TRBV5-4, with D tentatively TRBD1 or TRBD2 (5 bases each). Between the trimmed V and J ends, which lost 9 bases and 3 bases, there was a span of 21 bases. Germline V gives CDR1 SGHNT, CDR2 YYREEE (reference sequence). CDR3 length equals 15 residues. The CDR3 DNA sequence: TGTGCCACCCACGGGGTACAGGCGGCTGAAGAGACCCAGTACTTC. Protein sequence: CATHGVQAAEETQYF.

This clonotype was detected many times. V gene TRBV7-2 combines with J gene TRBJ2-5; D could derive from TRBD1 or TRBD2 (5 bases each). The CDR3 sequence is 15 residues long. Germline CDR1 SGHTA, CDR2 FQGNSA. Trimming stripped 4 bases from V and 5 bases from J, with 17 bases between. CDR3 sequence reads: CASSYPQGPQETQYF. The CDR3 bases are TGTGCCAGCAGCTACCCCCAGGGACCCCAGGAGACCCAGTACTTC.

Details on this clonotype: Germline is not matched at one junction end, which may reflect a read error. This chain connects TRBV29-1 to TRBJ2-1; the D call may be TRBD1 or TRBD2 (5 bases each). CDR3 size: 12 residues. The germline gives CDR1 SQVTM, CDR2 ANQGSEA. CDR3 coding DNA: TGCAGCTCGGGGCAAGACTACAATGAGCAGCTCTTC. Encoded protein: CSSGQDYNEQLF.

A note on this clonotype: Given a much more abundant clone one base away, this may be a read error. The CDR3 bases are TGTGCCAGCAAACAAGGCCCAACTCTGGAAAAACTGTTTTTT. This encodes CASKQGPTLEKLFF. This chain connects TRBV6-1 to TRBJ1-4; the D is unclear. This CDR3 spans 14 amino acids. V was pared by 7 bases and J by 8 bases, with 17 bases between. Germline values: CDR1 MNHNS, CDR2 SASEGT.

This clonotype came up once. The chain joins TRBV29-1 to TRBJ1-5; D is perhaps TRBD1 (5 bases). Trimming removed 3 bases from V and 3 bases from J, with 15 bases in between. The CDR3 has 15 amino acids. The germline gives CDR1 SQVTM, CDR2 ANQGSEA. CDR3 loop: CSVDMGGGYNQPQHF. The CDR3 DNA reads TGCAGCGTTGATATGGGCGGGGGTTACAATCAGCCCCAGCATTTT.

As to this clonotype: An end of the junction does not agree with germline; a read error may underlie this. The chain carries TRBV2 and TRBJ1-5; no firm D call. The CDR3 loop spans 16 amino acids. In germline, CDR1 is SNHLY, CDR2 FYNNEI. CDR3 region: CASSDEGLGNNEPQHF. CDR3 nucleotide sequence: TGTGCCAGCAGTGACGAGGGTCTTGGCAACAATGAGCCCCAGCATTTT.

This clonotype occurred many times. The V call is TRBV5-1, the J call TRBJ2-1; 16 bases line up with TRBD2. Germline V gene sequence: CDR1 SGHRS, CDR2 YFSETQ. V shed 4 bases and J 7 bases; nucleotides not matched to a gene: 11. The CDR3 sequence is 18 residues long. The CDR3 here is CASSPGTSGRVRKNEQFF. CDR3 in DNA: TGCGCCAGCAGCCCCGGGACTAGCGGGAGGGTGAGAAAGAATGAGCAGTTCTTC.

Remarks on this clonotype: A much larger clone sits a single nucleotide away, making a read error possible. The V call is TRBV20-1, the J call TRBJ2-1, with 9 bases identical to TRBD1. Germline V gene sequence: CDR1 DFQATT, CDR2 SNEGSKA (reference sequence). The CDR3 contains 13 residues. This CDR3 reads CSQTGGSYNAQFF. In DNA, the CDR3 is TGCAGCCAGACAGGGGGTTCGTACAATGCGCAGTTCTTC.

This clonotype was counted at least ten times. The chain links TRBV7-2 to TRBJ1-2; D gene ambiguous. V lost 1 base, J lost 7 bases, and 16 bases lay in between. CDR1 and CDR2 (germline): SGHTA, FQGNSA. The CDR3 runs 15 residues. The CDR3 bases are TGTGCCAGCAGCTTAGGCCGAAGCGGTCGGGGTGGCTACACCTTC. Protein sequence: CASSLGRSGRGGYTF. The full variable domain, rest sourced from reference TRBV7-2 and TRBJ1-2, is GAGVSQSPSNKVTEKGKDVELRCDPISGHTALYWYRQSLGQGLEFLIYFQGNSAPDKSGLPSDRFSAERTGGSVSTLTIQRTQQEDSAVYLCASSLGRSGRGGYTFGSGTRLTVV.

The table lists this clonotype with a few counts. A much larger clone differs by one base, so this may be a read error. The chain has TRBV6-4 and TRBJ2-7, with D tentatively TRBD2 (5 bases). V lost 5 bases and J lost 0, with 14 bases in between. Germline-derived CDR1 and CDR2 are MRHNA and SNTAGT. This CDR3 is 15 amino acids long. CDR3 loop: CASSPPAGDSYEQYF. CDR3 nucleotide sequence: TGTGCCAGCAGTCCCCCGGCGGGTGACTCCTACGAGCAGTACTTC.

There are a few counts of this clonotype. This sequence joins TRBV28 and TRBJ1-1; a possible D gene is TRBD1 (6 bases). CDR1 is MDHEN and CDR2 is SYDVKM in the germline V gene. Trimming stripped 7 bases from V and 7 bases from J, with 22 bases between. The CDR3 consists of 15 residues. CDR3 sequence reads: CASTKRGGGLSEAFF. The CDR3 DNA is TGTGCCAGCACCAAAAGAGGGGGAGGGCTTAGTGAAGCTTTCTTT.